Shown below are 22 T cell receptor beta chains from a single sample sequenced in a study of blood T cell repertoires in COVID-19. TCRdb's table, derived via immunoSEQ multiplex PCR, lists solely in-frame clones and lacks some. The sample has 200,000 to 250,000 clones, roughly nine tenths seen once. Sequencing was done on a sample of peripheral blood. Receptor source: a man aged 55 to 70 who had recovered from COVID-19.

The chain is built from TRBV9 and TRBJ2-6; the match to TRBD1 covers 10 bases. With V trimmed by 3 bases and J by 1 base, 10 bases remained unmatched. Looked up from germline, CDR1 is SGDLS and CDR2 is YYNGEE. The CDR3 has 19 residues. This CDR3 reads CASSAIEGQGFSGANVLTF. CDR3 nucleotide sequence: TGTGCCAGCAGCGCTATTGAGGGACAGGGGTTTTCTGGGGCCAACGTCCTGACTTTC.

The chain combines TRBV19 with TRBJ1-2; 7 bases are shared with TRBD1. J was trimmed by 0 bases and V by 4 bases; bases with no gene match: 11. This CDR3 region has 17 residues. In germline, CDR1 is LNHDA, CDR2 SQIVND (reference sequence). For the CDR3, the DNA is TGTGCCAGTAGTAGCTTCACCAACAGGGGAGCTAACTATGGCTACACCTTC. Its protein product is CASSSFTNRGANYGYTF. Looking up the rest from reference TRBV19 and TRBJ1-2 gives the full variable domain: DGGITQSPKYLFRKEGQNVTLSCEQNLNHDAMYWYRQDPGQGLRLIYYSQIVNDFQKGDIAEGYSVSREKKESFPLTVTSAQKNPTAFYLCASSSFTNRGANYGYTFGSGTRLTVV.

The chain links TRBV18 to TRBJ1-2; D remains unclear. The germline V gene has CDR1 KGHSH and CDR2 LQKENI. CDR3 length equals 13 residues. V gave up 5 bases and J gave up 7 bases, with 14 bases separating them. Here the CDR3 reads CASSLISESGYTF. The CDR3 coding sequence is TGTGCCAGCTCATTAATTAGTGAGAGTGGCTACACCTTC. The entire variable domain, with the rest obtained from reference TRBV18 and TRBJ1-2, is as follows: NAGVMQNPRHLVRRRGQEARLRCSPMKGHSHVYWYRQLPEEGLKFMVYLQKENIIDESGMPKERFSAEFPKEGPSILRIQQVVRGDSAAYFCASSLISESGYTFGSGTRLTVV.

This CDR3 reads CASSEGGAGDIQYF. DNA for the CDR3: TGTGCCAGCAGTGAAGGAGGGGCGGGGGACATTCAGTACTTC. This sequence joins TRBV6-1 and TRBJ2-4; 7 positions agree with TRBD2. CDR1 is MNHNS and CDR2 is SASEGT in the germline V gene. V trimming: 1 base; J trimming: 8 bases; junction bases outside the gene matches: 5. The CDR3 extends over 14 amino acids.

Only one count was recorded for this clone. J is TRBJ1-5 and V is TRBV6-2 or TRBV6-3; weak D call: TRBD1 (5 bases). This CDR3 is 13 amino acids long. V lost 4 bases and J lost 4, with 8 bases in between. Germline V gives CDR1 MNHEY, CDR2 SVGEGT. In DNA form, the CDR3 reads TGTGCCAGCAGTTTTCGACAGAATCAGCCCCAGCATTTT. This sequence encodes CASSFRQNQPQHF.

A single count supports this clone. This chain connects TRBV19 to TRBJ2-1; the match to TRBD1 covers 8 bases. The V segment lost 1 base and the J segment 3 bases; nucleotides outside the gene matches: 2. The CDR3 loop spans 15 amino acids. Germline V gives CDR1 LNHDA, CDR2 SQIVND (reference sequence). The CDR3 reads CASSIGTGNYNEQFF. CDR3 bases: TGTGCCAGTAGTATAGGGACAGGGAACTACAATGAGCAGTTCTTC.

The rearrangement uses TRBV19 and TRBJ1-3; D is undetermined. This CDR3 spans 15 amino acids. Germline-derived CDR1 and CDR2 are LNHDA and SQIVND (reference sequence). Trimming took off 5 bases at V and 0 bases at J, with 11 bases between the two ends. CDR3 nucleotide sequence: TGTGCCAGTAGTGTTGGGCTGGGCTCTGGAAACACCATATATTTT. This encodes CASSVGLGSGNTIYF. Combining the CDR3 with reference TRBV19 and TRBJ1-3 gives the whole variable domain DGGITQSPKYLFRKEGQNVTLSCEQNLNHDAMYWYRQDPGQGLRLIYYSQIVNDFQKGDIAEGYSVSREKKESFPLTVTSAQKNPTAFYLCASSVGLGSGNTIYFGEGSWLTVV.

The chain combines TRBV14 with TRBJ1-3; D gene unclear. The length of the CDR3 is 14 residues. V was shortened by 2 bases and J by 4 bases, with 9 bases between the two germline ends. CDR1 SGHDN and CDR2 FVKESK come from the germline V gene. The CDR3 DNA reads TGTGCCAGCAGCCAACTGGGCAGCGGAAACACCATATATTTT. This encodes CASSQLGSGNTIYF.

V and J are TRBV4-2 and TRBJ2-7, with D perhaps matching TRBD1 (6 bases). The CDR3 runs 15 residues. V was shortened by 3 bases and J by 0 bases, with 12 bases between the two germline ends. Germline-derived CDR1 and CDR2 are LGHNA and YNFKEQ. CDR3 DNA: TGTGCCAGCAGCCAGAGGGGGACCACCTCCTACGAGCAGTACTTC. It specifies CASSQRGTTSYEQYF.

The V call is TRBV30, the J call TRBJ1-1; D is ambiguous. This CDR3 has 14 residues. V shed 5 bases and J shed 3 bases, with 16 bases lying between them. Germline lookup yields CDR1 GTSNPN and CDR2 SVGIG (reference sequence). CDR3 residues: CAWYSGGLDTEAFF. The CDR3 coding sequence is TGTGCCTGGTACTCCGGAGGCCTGGACACTGAAGCTTTCTTT. The variable domain in full, with the rest retrieved from reference TRBV30 and TRBJ1-1, is SQTIHQWPATLVQPVGSPLSLECTVEGTSNPNLYWYRQAAGRGLQLLFYSVGIGQISSEVPQNLSASRPQDRQFILSSKKLLLSDSGFYLCAWYSGGLDTEAFFGQGTRLTVV.

Only a few counts were recorded for this clone. The chain is built from TRBV7-9 and TRBJ2-7; 9 positions match TRBD2. CDR1 is SEHNR, CDR2 FQNEAQ, per germline (reference sequence). With 0 bases clipped from V and 3 bases from J, the junction kept 12 bases outside the gene matches. The CDR3 is 18 residues long. CDR3 in amino acids: CASSLATSGYSKLYEQYF. As DNA, the CDR3 is TGTGCCAGCAGCTTAGCGACTAGCGGATATAGTAAACTCTACGAGCAGTACTTC.

The CDR3 spells CAISESESRGNTEAFF. The CDR3 region has the DNA TGTGCCATCAGTGAGTCGGAGTCTCGGGGAAACACTGAAGCTTTCTTT. This chain links TRBV10-3 with TRBJ1-1; D call uncertain. V was shortened by 0 bases and J by 2 bases, with 13 bases between the two germline ends. The CDR3 has 16 amino acids. CDR1 is ENHRY, CDR2 SYGVKD, per germline.

The chain combines TRBV27 with TRBJ2-7, with 9 bases lining up with TRBD2. Germline lookup yields CDR1 MNHEY and CDR2 SMNVEV (reference sequence). This CDR3 has 15 residues. Trimming cost V 5 bases and J 2 bases; bases outside gene matches: 7. The CDR3 DNA reads as TGTGCCAGCAGTGCGGGGGGGAGGGGTACCTACGAGCAGTACTTC. Its translation: CASSAGGRGTYEQYF.

The chain is built from TRBV6-6 and TRBJ1-1; perhaps TRBD1 as D (5 bases). The CDR3 has 14 amino acids. Between the trimmed V and J ends, which lost 2 bases and 2 bases, there was a span of 9 bases. The germline gives CDR1 MNHNY, CDR2 SVGAGI (reference sequence). CDR3 DNA sequence: TGTGCCAGCAGTTACGATCAGGGTAACACTGAAGCTTTCTTT. Amino acid sequence: CASSYDQGNTEAFF.

The chain joins TRBV6-2 or TRBV6-3 to TRBJ2-6; possibly TRBD2 for D (6 bases). CDR1 and CDR2 from the germline V gene are MNHEY and SVGEGT. The CDR3 extends over 15 amino acids. Deletions cut 0 bases from V and 6 bases from J, with 9 bases between. CDR3: CASSYSGGSANVLTF. The CDR3, as DNA: TGTGCCAGCAGTTACTCGGGGGGATCGGCCAACGTCCTGACTTTC.

The rearrangement links TRBV7-3 to TRBJ2-1, with 10 bases fitting TRBD2. Germline-derived CDR1 and CDR2 are SGHTA and FQGTGA. CDR3 length: 15 residues. J was trimmed by 10 bases and V by 5 bases; bases with no gene match: 11. Here the CDR3 DNA reads TGTGCCAGCAGCCCACTAGCGGGGACTCCACAAGAGCAGTTCTTC. Translating gives CASSPLAGTPQEQFF.

V usage is TRBV6-6 and J usage is TRBJ1-2; TRBD1 matches 7 bases. Looked up from germline, CDR1 is MNHNY and CDR2 is SVGAGI (reference sequence). The CDR3 is made up of 13 amino acids. The trim removed 6 bases at V and 4 bases at J, leaving 5 bases unmatched. In DNA, the CDR3 is TGTGCCAGCAGCCCGACAGGGTCCTATGGCTACACCTTC. It yields the protein CASSPTGSYGYTF.

The gene calls are TRBV6-5 and TRBJ2-3; 9 nucleotides match TRBD2. CDR1 and CDR2 from the germline V gene are MNHEY and SVGAGI. V shed 6 bases, J shed 4 bases, and the junction held 8 bases outside the gene matches. The CDR3 is 15 residues long. CDR3 amino acids: CASRRPSGISDTQYF. As DNA, the CDR3 is TGTGCCAGCAGACGCCCTAGCGGGATCTCAGATACGCAGTATTTT.

The chain has TRBV19 and TRBJ1-2; no clear D. V was shortened by 6 bases and J by 1 base, with 15 bases between the two germline ends. Germline V gives CDR1 LNHDA, CDR2 SQIVND (reference sequence). The CDR3 sequence is 15 residues long. The DNA for the CDR3 is TGTGCCAGTAGGAGAGAGTCAGGATTTAACTATGGCTACACCTTC. Translating gives CASRRESGFNYGYTF.

This clone has more than one count but fewer than ten. This chain uses TRBV6-4 with TRBJ2-2; 9 bases agree with TRBD1. V shed 7 bases and J 1 base; nucleotides not matched to a gene: 7. The CDR3 spans 16 residues. From germline, CDR1 is MRHNA and CDR2 SNTAGT. Written as DNA, the CDR3 is TGTGCCAGCAAGGAAACAGGGGGCATGAACACCGGGGAGCTGTTTTTT. Its translation: CASKETGGMNTGELFF.

This clone was observed a handful of times. The chain combines TRBV7-9 with TRBJ1-3; TRBD1 might be the D (5 bases). The germline V gene encodes CDR1 SEHNR and CDR2 FQNEAQ (reference sequence). V was pared by 4 bases and J by 1 base, with 11 bases between. CDR3 size: 15 residues. In DNA, the CDR3 is TGTGCCAGCAGCTCGGACGGGGGGTCTGGAAACACCATATATTTT. It codes for CASSSDGGSGNTIYF.

The gene calls are TRBV18 and TRBJ2-3; a possible D gene is TRBD2 (5 bases). V was pared by 8 bases and J by 4 bases, with 13 bases between. The CDR3 has 13 amino acids. From germline, CDR1 is KGHSH and CDR2 LQKENI. CDR3 protein: CASAVFGADTQYF. The CDR3 DNA reads TGTGCCAGCGCCGTATTCGGGGCAGATACGCAGTATTTT.